The 8 T cell receptor beta chains below come from one sample, sequenced in a study of human T cells and chemical hapten exposure. TCRdb re-derived calls from the RACE reads in MiXCR, one entry per CDR3 protein. The data hold about 77,000 distinct CDR3 sequences, with approximately 8.6% observed a single time. The time point here: healthy volunteer bleed at 6 weeks. Unfractionated whole blood yielded total RNA. Source material: whole blood. These receptor sequences come from a female donor in good health. Some clones in this sample may be carry-over from other donors' samples.

There are many counts of this clonotype. This chain links TRBV7-9 with TRBJ2-3, with 8 bases matching TRBD1. V lost 3 bases and J lost 1; bases outside the gene matches: 9. This CDR3 is 17 amino acids long. Germline values: CDR1 SEHNR, CDR2 FQNEAQ (reference sequence). The CDR3 protein is CASSLGRTGTGTDTQYF. The CDR3 DNA follows: TGTGCCAGCAGCTTGGGGCGGACAGGGACTGGCACAGATACGCAGTATTTT.

This clonotype was counted a few times. The chain combines TRBV12-5 with TRBJ2-3, with 9 positions matching TRBD1. The V gene end was trimmed by 7 bases and the J gene end by 2 bases; junction bases not matched to a gene: 28. CDR3 length equals 22 residues. The germline gives CDR1 LGHNT, CDR2 FRNRAP. The CDR3 region has the DNA TGTGCTAGTGCCGGGATGGGACAGGGTATTACTGGGGGTCGGGGCCTCACAGATACGCAGTATTTT. It is translated as CASAGMGQGITGGRGLTDTQYF.

The sample holds many counts of this clonotype. The chain combines TRBV20-1 with TRBJ2-2, with 8 bases lining up with TRBD2. Per germline, CDR1 DFQATT and CDR2 SNEGSKA (reference sequence). The CDR3 has 17 residues. V was pared by 0 bases and J by 6 bases, with 12 bases of the junction left unmatched. The CDR3, as DNA: TGCAGTGCTAGAGACCCTGAACGGGGGGGGCGGTCCGGGGAGCTGTTTTTT. It translates to CSARDPERGGRSGELFF.

This clonotype was observed at least ten times. The chain combines TRBV2 with TRBJ2-7, with a possible D match to TRBD2 (6 bases). Trimming took off 8 bases at V and 4 bases at J, with 6 bases between the two ends. Germline V CDR1 and CDR2: SNHLY, FYNNEI. The CDR3 totals 10 residues. The CDR3 region is CASGRYEQYF. DNA for the CDR3: TGTGCCAGCGGGAGGTACGAGCAGTACTTC.

This clonotype was seen ten or more times. The chain joins TRBV7-8 to TRBJ1-1; D is uncertain. Germline V gene data show CDR1 as SGHVS and CDR2 as FQNEAQ. The CDR3 consists of 13 residues. V was trimmed by 2 bases and J by 6 bases, leaving 10 bases between them. The CDR3 DNA follows: TGTGCCAGCAGCTTATGGCCTCCCCCTGAAGCTTTCTTT. This gives the protein CASSLWPPPEAFF.

At least ten counts were recorded for this clonotype. One end of the junction fails to match germline, which may point to a read error. The CDR3 DNA reads TGTGCCAGCAGTTTTGGCGGGGGGATCACAAATACGCAGTATTTT. Protein: CASSFGGGITNTQYF. The V gene is TRBV12-3 or TRBV12-4, the J gene TRBJ2-3; 8 bases agree with TRBD2. The CDR3 is made up of 15 amino acids.

This clonotype occurred many times. This rearrangement joins TRBV20-1 to TRBJ2-1; D gene ambiguous. This CDR3 comprises 9 residues. Between the trimmed V and J ends, which lost 6 bases and 7 bases, there was a span of 4 bases. The germline CDR1 and CDR2 sequences are DFQATT and SNEGSKA (reference sequence). CDR3 in DNA: TGCAGTGCAGGGAATGAGCAGTTCTTC. As protein: CSAGNEQFF.

This clonotype came up many times. The genes are TRBV27 and TRBJ1-1, with D tentatively TRBD1 (5 bases). From germline, CDR1 is MNHEY and CDR2 SMNVEV (reference sequence). The V and J ends lost 2 bases and 6 bases respectively, with 10 bases between them. The length of the CDR3 is 13 residues. The CDR3 loop is CASSLVGDPEAFF. The CDR3 nucleotides read TGTGCCAGCAGTTTAGTGGGGGACCCTGAAGCTTTCTTT.